These T cell receptor beta chains were read from a single sample in a study of cytomegalovirus exposure and HLA in healthy donors. Produced via immunoSEQ multiplex PCR; TCRdb's table is partial and in-frame only. Of 150,000 to 200,000 clones listed, about 81% were seen once; the top ten hold approximately 2%. Sample: PBMCs. These receptor sequences come from a woman between 18 and 29 years old in good health and CMV-seronegative. Each CDR3 is given with its conserved first and last residue. Each record gives: D gene, V gene, CDR3 length, J gene, clone size, CDR3 DNA, CDR3 protein. A D gene is named only where the DNA matches it firmly. Clone size is not always given. Where it is, it says once, few, many or a class for expanded clones.

d_gene: .; v_gene: TRBV19; len: 15; j_gene: TRBJ2-1; abundance: .; CDR3nt: TGTGCCAGTAGTATCACGTACAGCTCCTACAATGAGCAGTTCTTC; CDR3aa: CASSITYSSYNEQFF
d_gene: .; v_gene: TRBV14; len: 14; j_gene: TRBJ2-3; abundance: once; CDR3nt: TGTGCCAGCAGCCAAGTGCTCGCGTCAGATACGCAGTATTTT; CDR3aa: CASSQVLASDTQYF
d_gene: .; v_gene: TRBV5-1; len: 13; j_gene: TRBJ1-4; abundance: .; CDR3nt: TGCGCCAGCAGCTTAACGGGAACGGAAAAACTGTTTTTT; CDR3aa: CASSLTGTEKLFF
d_gene: TRBD1; v_gene: TRBV28; len: 14; j_gene: TRBJ2-7; abundance: .; CDR3nt: TGTGCCAGCAGTCCGCGACAGGGCGATGACGAGCAGTACTTC; CDR3aa: CASSPRQGDDEQYF
d_gene: TRBD2; v_gene: TRBV7-6; len: 19; j_gene: TRBJ2-7; abundance: .; CDR3nt: TGTGCCAGCAGCTTTTTCCAACTAGCGAGAAAGGGTAAAGGCTACGAGCAGTACTTC; CDR3aa: CASSFFQLARKGKGYEQYF
d_gene: TRBD1; v_gene: TRBV6-1; len: 14; j_gene: TRBJ2-5; abundance: .; CDR3nt: TGTGCCAGCAGTGCAGGGGGTGGACAAGAGACCCAGTACTTC; CDR3aa: CASSAGGGQETQYF
d_gene: .; v_gene: TRBV4-2; len: 16; j_gene: TRBJ1-1; abundance: .; CDR3nt: TGTGCCAGCAGCCCGGAGGGGCACGCGACGAACACTGAAGCTTTCTTT; CDR3aa: CASSPEGHATNTEAFF
d_gene: TRBD2; v_gene: TRBV11-2; len: 15; j_gene: TRBJ2-7; abundance: .; CDR3nt: TGTGCCAGCAGCCGTATAGCGGGATTACCCTACGAGCAGTACTTC; CDR3aa: CASSRIAGLPYEQYF
d_gene: .; v_gene: TRBV7-6; len: 14; j_gene: TRBJ2-3; abundance: .; CDR3nt: TGTGCCAGCAGCTTAGGGGGGGGGCCGTATACGCAGTATTTT; CDR3aa: CASSLGGGPYTQYF
d_gene: TRBD1; v_gene: TRBV5-1; len: 21; j_gene: TRBJ2-1; abundance: .; CDR3nt: TGCGCCAGCAGCCTTAAATCCGGGACAGGGGATTGGAAGGGCTCCTACAATGAGCAGTTCTTC; CDR3aa: CASSLKSGTGDWKGSYNEQFF
d_gene: .; v_gene: TRBV28; len: 14; j_gene: TRBJ1-5; abundance: .; CDR3nt: TGTGCCAGCAGTTCCCGGGACAAGAATCAGCCCCAGCATTTT; CDR3aa: CASSSRDKNQPQHF
d_gene: .; v_gene: TRBV2; len: 13; j_gene: TRBJ2-7; abundance: .; CDR3nt: TGTGCCAGCAGTGAAGACGGGACCTACGAGCAGTACTTC; CDR3aa: CASSEDGTYEQYF
d_gene: TRBD2; v_gene: TRBV19; len: 15; j_gene: TRBJ2-1; abundance: .; CDR3nt: TGTGCCAGTAGTACAACTAGCGGGGCCTACAATGAGCAGTTCTTC; CDR3aa: CASSTTSGAYNEQFF
d_gene: TRBD1; v_gene: TRBV2; len: 14; j_gene: TRBJ1-6; abundance: .; CDR3nt: TGTGCCAGCAGATTGGACAGGGTTAATTCACCCCTCCACTTT; CDR3aa: CASRLDRVNSPLHF
d_gene: TRBD1; v_gene: TRBV5-1; len: 16; j_gene: TRBJ2-3; abundance: .; CDR3nt: TGCGCCAGCAGCTTCGGACAGGGGGGCAGAACAGATACGCAGTATTTT; CDR3aa: CASSFGQGGRTDTQYF
d_gene: .; v_gene: TRBV11-1; len: 15; j_gene: TRBJ2-7; abundance: .; CDR3nt: TGTGCCAGCAGCTTATATGCTAGGGGCCCCTACGAGCAGTACTTC; CDR3aa: CASSLYARGPYEQYF
d_gene: .; v_gene: TRBV7-2; len: 13; j_gene: TRBJ1-3; abundance: .; CDR3nt: TGTGCCAGCAGCCCGAGGTTGAGAAACACCATATATTTT; CDR3aa: CASSPRLRNTIYF
d_gene: .; v_gene: TRBV28; len: 14; j_gene: TRBJ1-2; abundance: .; CDR3nt: TGTGCCAGCAGTTTGGGAGGCCTCCTCTATGGCTACACCTTC; CDR3aa: CASSLGGLLYGYTF